This entry is about one TCR beta chain. Its antigen is currently unknown. The CDR3 has 16 residues. Trimming took 6 bases from V and 1 from J; bases not matched to a gene: 12. Germline V gene lookup returns CDR1 SNHLY and CDR2 FYNNEI. Naive CD8 isolation took CD45RO-negative cells positively selected for CCR7 and excluded terminally differentiated effector memory CD45RA+ cells. This sample is drawn from a study of shared clonotypes between healthy human individuals. Produced via immunoSEQ multiplex PCR; TCRdb's table is partial and in-frame only. This sample has just over 2,000,000 clones, with approximately 94% found just once. Study outcomes and limitations: Inspection by rarefaction showed sorted-subset sequencing to be incomplete despite large depth. In contrast to clonotypes shared by all four donors, non-shared clonotypes had lower generation probabilities. Researchers found naive subsets generally carried larger estimated richness than memory subsets.

The sequenced sample consisted of naive CD8+ T cells sorted from blood. The chain couples TRBV2 to TRBJ2-7; 7 nucleotides align to TRBD2. The sequence was collected from a man aged 18 to 29 in good health. This chain's CDR3 is CASSRPGASGSYEQYF. DNA for the CDR3: TGTGCCAGCAGCCGACCTGGGGCTAGCGGTTCCTACGAGCAGTACTTC.